This T cell receptor (beta chain) was identified during a study of cytomegalovirus exposure and HLA in healthy donors. The CDR3 is 20 amino acids. Trimming took 0 bases from V and 1 from J, leaving 25 bases between them. Germline loops: CDR1 LGHNA, CDR2 YSLEER. 60 Vbeta and 13 Jbeta primers were used in PCR. This table comes from immunoSEQ multiplex PCR, and its TCRdb copy is limited to in-frame clones, with some not included. The sample contains roughly 110,000 clones, less than 70% of which appear only once. This TCR derives from a woman in her thirties in good health and CMV-seronegative. Sequencing was performed on PBMCs. The chain combines TRBV4-3 with TRBJ2-7, with a weak D call TRBD2 (7 bases). This CDR3 is CASSQDKIRGLSGGSYEQYF. CDR3 sequence (DNA): TGCGCCAGCAGCCAAGATAAAATCAGGGGACTAAGTGGGGGGTCCTACGAGCAGTACTTC.